This TCR beta chain was obtained from a study of early T cells in non-severe SARS-CoV-2 infection. In the study overall: Sequenced bulk RNA came from whole blood that was unsorted, and chains were unpaired.

One entry per CDR3 protein results from TCRdb running MiXCR on the 5' RACE reads. This sample has approximately 38,000 distinct CDR3 sequences, with about 4.9% found just once. CDR1 and CDR2 (germline): SGHTA, FQGNSA. The CDR3 runs to 14 residues. V gave up 2 bases and J gave up 2 bases, with 8 bases separating them. This clonotype was seen at least ten times. As yet, its antigen is unknown. Findings and caveats of the study: Matching against VDJdb likely underestimated virus-specific expansions, favoring anti-spike CD8.

The source of this sequence is an adult who was a healthcare worker with PCR-confirmed SARS-CoV-2 infection or an uninfected control (not recorded which). V gene TRBV7-2 combines with J gene TRBJ2-3; D may be TRBD2 (5 bases). The sequenced sample was whole blood. CDR3 DNA: TGTGCCAGCAGCTTAACGGGGTCCACAGATACGCAGTATTTT. Its protein product is CASSLTGSTDTQYF. Using reference TRBV7-2 and TRBJ2-3 for the parts outside the CDR3, the full variable domain is GAGVSQSPSNKVTEKGKDVELRCDPISGHTALYWYRQSLGQGLEFLIYFQGNSAPDKSGLPSDRFSAERTGGSVSTLTIQRTQQEDSAVYLCASSLTGSTDTQYFGPGTRLTVL.